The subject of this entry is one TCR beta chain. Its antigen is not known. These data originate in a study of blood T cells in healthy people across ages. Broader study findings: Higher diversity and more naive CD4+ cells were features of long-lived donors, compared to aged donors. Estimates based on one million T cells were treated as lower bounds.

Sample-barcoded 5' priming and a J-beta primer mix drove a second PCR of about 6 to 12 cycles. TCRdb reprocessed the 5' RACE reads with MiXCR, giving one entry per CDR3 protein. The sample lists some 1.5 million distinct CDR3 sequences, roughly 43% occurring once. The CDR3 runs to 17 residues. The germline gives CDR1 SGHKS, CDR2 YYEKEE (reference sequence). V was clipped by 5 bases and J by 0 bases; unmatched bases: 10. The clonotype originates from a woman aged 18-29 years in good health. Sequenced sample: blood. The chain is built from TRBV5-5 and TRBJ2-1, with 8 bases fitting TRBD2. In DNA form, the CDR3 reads TGTGCCAGCAGGATGTCACTAGCGGAGAGCTCCTACAATGAGCAGTTCTTC. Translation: CASRMSLAESSYNEQFF.